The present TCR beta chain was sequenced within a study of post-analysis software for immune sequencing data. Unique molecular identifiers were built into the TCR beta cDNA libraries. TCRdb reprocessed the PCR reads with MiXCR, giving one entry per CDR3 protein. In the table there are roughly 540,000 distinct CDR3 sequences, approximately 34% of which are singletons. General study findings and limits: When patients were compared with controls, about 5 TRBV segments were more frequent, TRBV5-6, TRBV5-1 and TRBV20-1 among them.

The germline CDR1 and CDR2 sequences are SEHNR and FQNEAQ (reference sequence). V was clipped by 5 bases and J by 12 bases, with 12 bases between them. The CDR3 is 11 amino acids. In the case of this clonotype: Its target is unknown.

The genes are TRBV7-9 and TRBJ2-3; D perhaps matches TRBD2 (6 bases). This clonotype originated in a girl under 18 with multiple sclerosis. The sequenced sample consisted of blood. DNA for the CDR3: TGTGCCAGCAGCGGGACGGGAGTCCAGTATTTT. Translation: CASSGTGVQYF.